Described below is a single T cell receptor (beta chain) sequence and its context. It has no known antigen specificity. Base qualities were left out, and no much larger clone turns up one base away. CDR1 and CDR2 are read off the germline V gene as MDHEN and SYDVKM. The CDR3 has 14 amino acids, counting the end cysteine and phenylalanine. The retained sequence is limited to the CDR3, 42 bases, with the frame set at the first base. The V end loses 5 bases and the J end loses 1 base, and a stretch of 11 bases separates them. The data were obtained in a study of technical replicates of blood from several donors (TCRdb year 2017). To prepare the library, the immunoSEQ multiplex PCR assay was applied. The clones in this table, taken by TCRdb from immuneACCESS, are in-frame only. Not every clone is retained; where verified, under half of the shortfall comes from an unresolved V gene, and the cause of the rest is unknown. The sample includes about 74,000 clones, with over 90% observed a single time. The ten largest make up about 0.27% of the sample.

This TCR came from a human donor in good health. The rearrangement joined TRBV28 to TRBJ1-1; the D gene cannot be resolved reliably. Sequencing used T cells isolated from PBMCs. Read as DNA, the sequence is TGTGCCAGCAGTCGGGGTCATGGGAACACTGAAGCTTTCTTT. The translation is CASSRGHGNTEAFF.